The source of this T cell receptor beta chain is a study of shared clonotypes between healthy human individuals. Method: immunoSEQ multiplex PCR; TCRdb's copy keeps in-frame clones and lacks some. The table lists fewer than 550,000 clones, almost 80% of them singletons. General observations from the study: Donor scarcity curtailed the genetic and exposure-history diversity represented herein.

In the case of this clone: As yet, its antigen is unknown.

V lost 2 bases and J 0 bases, leaving 12 bases between the germline ends. Germline values: CDR1 MNHEY, CDR2 SMNVEV (reference sequence). This CDR3 comprises 16 residues. The V call is TRBV27, the J call TRBJ2-3; D may be TRBD1 (5 bases). This receptor was taken from a woman in her thirties or forties in good health. Some clones in this sample may be carry-over from other donors' samples. Sequenced: PBMCs. The CDR3 coding sequence is TGTGCCAGCAGTTTACTGGCGGACACCAGCACAGATACGCAGTATTTT. Protein product: CASSLLADTSTDTQYF.